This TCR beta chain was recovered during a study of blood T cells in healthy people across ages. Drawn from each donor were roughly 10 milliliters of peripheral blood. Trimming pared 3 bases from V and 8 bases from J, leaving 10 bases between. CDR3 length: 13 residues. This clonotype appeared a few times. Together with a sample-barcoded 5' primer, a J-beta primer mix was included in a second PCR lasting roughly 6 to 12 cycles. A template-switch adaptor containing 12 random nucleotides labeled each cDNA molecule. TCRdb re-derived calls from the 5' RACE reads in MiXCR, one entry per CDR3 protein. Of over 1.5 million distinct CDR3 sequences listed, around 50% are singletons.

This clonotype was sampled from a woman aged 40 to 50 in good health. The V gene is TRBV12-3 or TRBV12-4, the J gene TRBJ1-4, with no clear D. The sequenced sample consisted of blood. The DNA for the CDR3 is TGTGCCAGCAGTTTGTCAGGCGTAGAAAAACTGTTTTTT. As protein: CASSLSGVEKLFF.